This is a list of T cell receptor beta chains from one sample in a study of cytomegalovirus exposure and HLA in healthy donors. Sequenced by immunoSEQ multiplex PCR; TCRdb stores in-frame clones only, minus some. The data hold 60,000 or so clones, with around 89% observed a single time. The specimen sequenced was PBMCs. These receptors all come from a man younger than 45 in good health and CMV-seropositive. Both conserved end residues are part of each CDR3. The D gene is left open where the match is weak. Not all rows give a size; the values are once, few, many and, for expanded clones, a class.

j_gene	d_gene	v_gene	abundance	CDR3nt	CDR3aa
TRBJ2-3	TRBD1	TRBV6-5	NA	TGTGCCAGCAGTTACAAGTCTAGGGGGCGCAGGGATACGCAGTATTTT	CASSYKSRGRRDTQYF
TRBJ2-5	TRBD2	TRBV29-1	NA	TGCAGCGTTGCCGGGACTAGCGGGTCCCAAGAGACCCAGTACTTC	CSVAGTSGSQETQYF
TRBJ2-7	NA	TRBV19	NA	TGTGCCAGTAGTATAGTTGCGACAGGAATCTCCTACGAGCAGTACTTC	CASSIVATGISYEQYF
TRBJ2-7	NA	TRBV7-2	NA	TGTGCCAGCAGCTTGGGCGTTAAGCACGAGCAGTACTTC	CASSLGVKHEQYF
TRBJ2-3	TRBD1	TRBV11-2	NA	TGTGCCAGCAGCGGATGGACAGGGGGCTTGACAGATACGCAGTATTTT	CASSGWTGGLTDTQYF
TRBJ1-2	NA	TRBV7-9	NA	TGTGCCAGCAGCTTTATTGGGCTACGGGGGGGTGGCTACACCTTC	CASSFIGLRGGGYTF
TRBJ2-7	NA	TRBV4-1	NA	TGCGCCAGCAGCCAATCCGGGACAACATACCTCTACGAGCAGTACTTC	CASSQSGTTYLYEQYF
TRBJ1-5	TRBD1	TRBV6-1	NA	TGTGCCAGCAGTGAAACGGGGACAGCAGGTCAGCCCCAGCATTTT	CASSETGTAGQPQHF
TRBJ2-7	NA	TRBV4-1	NA	TGCGCCAGCAGCCAAGATGTCCGGAGCTCCTACGAGCAGTACTTC	CASSQDVRSSYEQYF
TRBJ1-1	TRBD1	TRBV28	NA	TGTGCCAGCAGTTTAACTCTACAGGGGGAAGCTTTCTTT	CASSLTLQGEAFF
TRBJ2-5	TRBD1	TRBV11-2	NA	TGTGCCAGCAGCTTGGTAGGGGGCGCGAATCAAGAGACCCAGTACTTC	CASSLVGGANQETQYF
TRBJ2-2	TRBD1	TRBV11-3	NA	TGTGCCAGCAGCTCCCCACCCTACAGGGGGGAAAACACCGGGGAGCTGTTTTTT	CASSSPPYRGENTGELFF
TRBJ2-1	TRBD2	TRBV18	once	TGTGCCAGCTCACCAGTTAGCGGGAAGGCTGAGCAGTTCTTC	CASSPVSGKAEQFF
TRBJ2-7	NA	TRBV7-2	NA	TGTGCCAGCAGCTTAGGGGCCAGCTACGAGCAGTACTTC	CASSLGASYEQYF
TRBJ2-1	TRBD2	TRBV7-7	NA	TGTGCTAGCAGCTTAGAGGGACTAGCGTCCAATGAGCAGTTCTTC	CASSLEGLASNEQFF
TRBJ2-7	TRBD2	TRBV9	NA	TGTGCCAGCAGCGGGAGCCTGGGCGGGGGAGCAGCCTACGAGCAGTACTTC	CASSGSLGGGAAYEQYF
TRBJ2-2	TRBD2	TRBV4-3	NA	TGCGCCAGCAGCCAGGGACTAGCGGCAGCTTCTACCGGGGAGCTGTTTTTT	CASSQGLAAASTGELFF
TRBJ2-5	NA	TRBV7-6	NA	TGTGCCAGCAGCCTCTCCGTTGAGACCCAGTACTTC	CASSLSVETQYF
TRBJ2-7	TRBD2	TRBV2	NA	TGTGCTACCGGGGCTAGCGGGAATCGCGAGCAGTACTTC	CATGASGNREQYF
TRBJ2-1	TRBD1	TRBV11-3	NA	TGTGCCAGCAGCCTTGACAGGGCTCGCAGCTCCTACAATGAGCAGTTCTTC	CASSLDRARSSYNEQFF
TRBJ1-2	NA	TRBV21-1	NA	TGTGCCAGCAGGGAGAAGAGGGACAGGGTCAACTATGGCTACACCTTC	CASREKRDRVNYGYTF
TRBJ2-2	NA	TRBV10-3	NA	TGTGCCATCGGAGGGGAGACGAACACCGGGGAGCTGTTTTTT	CAIGGETNTGELFF
TRBJ2-7	TRBD1	TRBV5-6	NA	TGTGCCAGCAGCCCGCCGGGACAGGGGCTCTACGAGCAGTACTTC	CASSPPGQGLYEQYF